This T cell receptor beta chain derives from a study of control samples from healthy donors and cancer patients. The CDR3 totals 13 residues. Germline V CDR1 and CDR2: GTSNPN, SVGIG (reference sequence). The V segment lost 8 bases and the J segment 8 bases; nucleotides outside the gene matches: 11. The protocol was immunoSEQ multiplex PCR, while the TCRdb copy is restricted to in-frame clones and leaves out a portion. The sample holds about 160,000 clones; 96% are singletons and the top ten take just over 1%. The TCR sequence derives from a woman aged 25 to 45 in good health. The chain recombines TRBV30 with TRBJ1-4; 7 bases agree with TRBD1. Sequencing was carried out using blood. The CDR3 sequence is CAGQDWAREKLFF. The CDR3 nucleotides read TGTGCCGGACAGGATTGGGCTAGGGAAAAACTGTTTTTT.